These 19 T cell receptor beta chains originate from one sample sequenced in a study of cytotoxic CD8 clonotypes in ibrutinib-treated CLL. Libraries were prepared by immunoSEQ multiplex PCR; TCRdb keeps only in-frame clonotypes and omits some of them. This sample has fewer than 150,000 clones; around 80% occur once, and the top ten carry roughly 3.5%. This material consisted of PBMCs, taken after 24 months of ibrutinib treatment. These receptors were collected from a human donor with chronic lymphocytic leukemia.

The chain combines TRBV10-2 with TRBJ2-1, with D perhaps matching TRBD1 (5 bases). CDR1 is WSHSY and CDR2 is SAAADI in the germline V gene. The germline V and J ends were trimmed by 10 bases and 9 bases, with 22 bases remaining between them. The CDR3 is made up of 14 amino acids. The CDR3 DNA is TGCGCCACTACCCTAACTCTGGGGCCCGGTGAGCAGTTCTTC. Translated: CATTLTLGPGEQFF.

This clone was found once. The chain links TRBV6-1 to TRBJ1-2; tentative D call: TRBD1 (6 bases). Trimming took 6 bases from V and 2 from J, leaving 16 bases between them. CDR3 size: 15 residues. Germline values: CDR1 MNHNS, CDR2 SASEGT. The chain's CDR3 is CASRARWGQNYGYTF. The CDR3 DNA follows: TGTGCCAGCAGAGCGCGGTGGGGGCAGAACTATGGCTACACCTTC.

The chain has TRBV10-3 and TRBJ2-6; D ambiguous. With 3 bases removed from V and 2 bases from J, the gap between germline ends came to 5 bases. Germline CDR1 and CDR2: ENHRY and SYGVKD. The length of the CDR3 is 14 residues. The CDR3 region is CAISDATGANVLTF. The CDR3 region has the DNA TGTGCCATCAGTGATGCTACTGGGGCCAACGTCCTGACTTTC.

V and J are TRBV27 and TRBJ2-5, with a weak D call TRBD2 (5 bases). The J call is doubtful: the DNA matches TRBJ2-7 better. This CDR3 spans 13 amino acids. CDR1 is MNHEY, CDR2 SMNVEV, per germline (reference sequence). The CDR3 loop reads CASSLFGENEQYF. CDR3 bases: TGTGCCAGCAGTTTATTCGGGGAAAACGAGCAGTACTTC.

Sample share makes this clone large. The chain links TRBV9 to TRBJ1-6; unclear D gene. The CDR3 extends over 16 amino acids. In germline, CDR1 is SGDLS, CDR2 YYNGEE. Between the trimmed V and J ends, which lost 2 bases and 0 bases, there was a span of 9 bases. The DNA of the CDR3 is TGTGCCAGCAGCGTTACCGAGAGCTCCTATAATTCACCCCTCCACTTT. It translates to CASSVTESSYNSPLHF. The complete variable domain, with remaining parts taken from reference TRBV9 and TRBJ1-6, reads DSGVTQTPKHLITATGQRVTLRCSPRSGDLSVYWYQQSLDQGLQFLIQYYNGEERAKGNILERFSAQQFPDLHSELNLSSLELGDSALYFCASSVTESSYNSPLHFGNGTRLTVT.

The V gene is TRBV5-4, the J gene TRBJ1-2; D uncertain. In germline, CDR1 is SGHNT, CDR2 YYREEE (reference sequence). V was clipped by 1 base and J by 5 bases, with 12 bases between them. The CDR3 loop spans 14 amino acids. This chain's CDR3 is CASSLWEVGYGYTF. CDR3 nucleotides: TGTGCCAGCAGCTTGTGGGAGGTTGGTTATGGCTACACCTTC.

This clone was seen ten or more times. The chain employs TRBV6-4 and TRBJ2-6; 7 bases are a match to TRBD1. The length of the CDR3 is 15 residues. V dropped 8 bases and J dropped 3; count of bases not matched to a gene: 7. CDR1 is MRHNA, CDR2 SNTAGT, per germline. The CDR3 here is CASAVQGDGANVLTF. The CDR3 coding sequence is TGTGCCAGCGCAGTCCAGGGGGATGGGGCCAACGTCCTGACTTTC.

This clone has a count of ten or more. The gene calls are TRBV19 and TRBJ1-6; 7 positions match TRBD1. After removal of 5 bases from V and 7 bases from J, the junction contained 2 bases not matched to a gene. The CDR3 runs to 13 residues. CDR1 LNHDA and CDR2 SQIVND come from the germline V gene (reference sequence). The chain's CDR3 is CASSPTGNSPLHF. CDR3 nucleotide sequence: TGTGCCAGTAGTCCGACAGGGAATTCACCCCTCCACTTT. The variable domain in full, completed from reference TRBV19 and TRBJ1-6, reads DGGITQSPKYLFRKEGQNVTLSCEQNLNHDAMYWYRQDPGQGLRLIYYSQIVNDFQKGDIAEGYSVSREKKESFPLTVTSAQKNPTAFYLCASSPTGNSPLHFGNGTRLTVT.

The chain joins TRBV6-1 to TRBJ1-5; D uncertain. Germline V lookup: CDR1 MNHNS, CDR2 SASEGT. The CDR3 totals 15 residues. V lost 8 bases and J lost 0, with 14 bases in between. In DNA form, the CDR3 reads TGTGCCAGCCGGGCATCGCTACCTAGCAATCAGCCCCAGCATTTT. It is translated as CASRASLPSNQPQHF.

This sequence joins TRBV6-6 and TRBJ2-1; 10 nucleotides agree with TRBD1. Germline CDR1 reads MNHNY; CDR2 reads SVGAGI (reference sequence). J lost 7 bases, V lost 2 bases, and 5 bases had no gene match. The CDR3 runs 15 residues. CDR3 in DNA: TGTGCCAGCAGTTACCGGGGACAGGGGCGAAATGAGCAGTTCTTC. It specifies CASSYRGQGRNEQFF.

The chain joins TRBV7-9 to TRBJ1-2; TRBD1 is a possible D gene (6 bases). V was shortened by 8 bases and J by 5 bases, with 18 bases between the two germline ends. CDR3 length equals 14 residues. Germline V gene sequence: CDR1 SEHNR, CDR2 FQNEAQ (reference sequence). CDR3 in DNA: TGTGCCAGCGACAAGACAGGATCAGGATATGGCTACACCTTC. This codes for CASDKTGSGYGYTF. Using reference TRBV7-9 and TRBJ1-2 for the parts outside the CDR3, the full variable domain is DTGVSQNPRHKITKRGQNVTFRCDPISEHNRLYWYRQTLGQGPEFLTYFQNEAQLEKSRLLSDRFSAERPKGSFSTLEIQRTEQGDSAMYLCASDKTGSGYGYTFGSGTRLTVV.

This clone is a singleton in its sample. The DNA for the CDR3 is TGCGCCAGCAGCCGAGGACAGGGTCTAGATACGCAGTATTTT. It is translated as CASSRGQGLDTQYF. The V call is TRBV4-1, the J call TRBJ2-3; 8 bases line up with TRBD1. This CDR3 is built from 14 residues. V trimming: 4 bases; J trimming: 5 bases; junction bases outside the gene matches: 5. Per germline, CDR1 MGHRA and CDR2 YSYEKL.

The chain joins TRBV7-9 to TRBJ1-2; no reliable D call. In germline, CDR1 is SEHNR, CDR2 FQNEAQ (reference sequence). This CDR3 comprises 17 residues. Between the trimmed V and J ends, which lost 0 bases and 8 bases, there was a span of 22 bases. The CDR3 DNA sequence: TGTGCCAGCAGCTTAGCGTCTTGGACTGCGAATGGGATCGGCTACACCTTC. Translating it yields CASSLASWTANGIGYTF.

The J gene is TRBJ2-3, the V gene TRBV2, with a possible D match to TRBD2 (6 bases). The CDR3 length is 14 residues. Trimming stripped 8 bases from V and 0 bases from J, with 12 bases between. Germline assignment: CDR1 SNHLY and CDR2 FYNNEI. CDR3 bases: TGTGCCAGCGCGCGGGGAGCTAGCACAGATACGCAGTATTTT. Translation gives CASARGASTDTQYF.

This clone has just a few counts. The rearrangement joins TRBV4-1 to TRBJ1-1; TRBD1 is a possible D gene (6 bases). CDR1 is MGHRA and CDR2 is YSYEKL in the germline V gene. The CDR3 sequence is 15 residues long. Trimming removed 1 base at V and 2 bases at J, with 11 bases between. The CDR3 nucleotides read TGCGCCAGCAGCCAAGTAGGGACACTTAACACTGAAGCTTTCTTT. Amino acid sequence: CASSQVGTLNTEAFF.

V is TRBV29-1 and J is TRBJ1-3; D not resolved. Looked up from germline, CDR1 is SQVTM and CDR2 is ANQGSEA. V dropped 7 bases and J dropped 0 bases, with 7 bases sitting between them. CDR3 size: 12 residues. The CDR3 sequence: CSGRFSGNTIYF. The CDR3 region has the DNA TGCAGCGGGCGGTTCTCTGGAAACACCATATATTTT.

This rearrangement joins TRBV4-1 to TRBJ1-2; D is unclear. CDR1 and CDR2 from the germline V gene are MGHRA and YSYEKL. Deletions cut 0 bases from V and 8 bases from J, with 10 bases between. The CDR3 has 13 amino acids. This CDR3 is CASSQDPLRGYTF. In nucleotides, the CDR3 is TGCGCCAGCAGCCAAGATCCGCTACGGGGCTACACCTTC.

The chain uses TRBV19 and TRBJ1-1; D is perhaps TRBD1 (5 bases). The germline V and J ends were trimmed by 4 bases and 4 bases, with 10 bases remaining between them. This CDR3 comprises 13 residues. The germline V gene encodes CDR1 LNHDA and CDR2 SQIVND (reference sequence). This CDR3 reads CASSNRGPTEAFF. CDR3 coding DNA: TGTGCCAGTAGTAATAGGGGTCCCACTGAAGCTTTCTTT. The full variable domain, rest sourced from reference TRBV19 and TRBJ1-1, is DGGITQSPKYLFRKEGQNVTLSCEQNLNHDAMYWYRQDPGQGLRLIYYSQIVNDFQKGDIAEGYSVSREKKESFPLTVTSAQKNPTAFYLCASSNRGPTEAFFGQGTRLTVV.

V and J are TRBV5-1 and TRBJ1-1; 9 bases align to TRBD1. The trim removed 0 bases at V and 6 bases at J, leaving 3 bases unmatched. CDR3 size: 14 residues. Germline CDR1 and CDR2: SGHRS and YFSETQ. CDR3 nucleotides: TGCGCCAGCAGCTTGGGACAGGGGGGCCCTGAAGCTTTCTTT. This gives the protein CASSLGQGGPEAFF. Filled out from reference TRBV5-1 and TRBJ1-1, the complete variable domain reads KAGVTQTPRYLIKTRGQQVTLSCSPISGHRSVSWYQQTPGQGLQFLFEYFSETQRNKGNFPGRFSGRQFSNSRSEMNVSTLELGDSALYLCASSLGQGGPEAFFGQGTRLTVV.